The 3 T cell receptor beta chains listed next were all sequenced from one sample in a study of CD4 T cells in relation to SARS-CoV-2 and coronaviruses. CD4+ T cells from unexposed donors were obtained before the COVID-19 pandemic (2011-2018). CD4+ T cells were isolated from the cells after about ten days of culture. The table came from immunoSEQ multiplex PCR; TCRdb's copy has only in-frame clones and leaves some out. The table includes 15,000 to 25,000 clones, 77% detected once. No antigen is known for these receptors. The material sequenced was CD4+ T cells from PBMCs, cultured in vitro. The receptors were gathered from a human donor in good health.

The chain employs TRBV3-1 (or the pseudogene TRBV3-2) and TRBJ2-1, with 14 bases fitting TRBD2. V lost 4 bases and J lost 7; bases outside the gene matches: 9. CDR1 and CDR2 (germline): LGHDT, YNNKEL (reference sequence). The length of the CDR3 is 17 residues. In DNA form, the CDR3 reads TGTGCCAGCAGCCTAGAAACCGGACTAGCGGGAGGAAATGAGCAGTTCTTC. This sequence encodes CASSLETGLAGGNEQFF.

The rearrangement links TRBV5-6 to TRBJ1-1; D remains unclear. This CDR3 has 14 amino acids. Germline V gene sequence: CDR1 SGHDT, CDR2 YYEEEE. Trimming took 1 base from V and 1 from J, leaving 8 bases between them. The CDR3 loop is CASSLRPRNTEAFF. The DNA of the CDR3 is TGTGCCAGCAGCTTGAGGCCCAGGAACACTGAAGCTTTCTTT.

This clone has only one observation. The chain couples TRBV7-2 to TRBJ2-5, with D possibly matching TRBD2 (5 bases). Germline V gene data show CDR1 as SGHTA and CDR2 as FQGNSA. CDR3 length: 14 amino acids. V was clipped by 1 base and J by 4 bases, with 10 bases between them. This CDR3 is CASSLELGPETQYF. CDR3 sequence (DNA): TGTGCCAGCAGCTTAGAACTAGGACCAGAGACCCAGTACTTC. Supplemented by reference TRBV7-2 and TRBJ2-5, the full variable domain reads GAGVSQSPSNKVTEKGKDVELRCDPISGHTALYWYRQSLGQGLEFLIYFQGNSAPDKSGLPSDRFSAERTGGSVSTLTIQRTQQEDSAVYLCASSLELGPETQYFGPGTRLLVL.